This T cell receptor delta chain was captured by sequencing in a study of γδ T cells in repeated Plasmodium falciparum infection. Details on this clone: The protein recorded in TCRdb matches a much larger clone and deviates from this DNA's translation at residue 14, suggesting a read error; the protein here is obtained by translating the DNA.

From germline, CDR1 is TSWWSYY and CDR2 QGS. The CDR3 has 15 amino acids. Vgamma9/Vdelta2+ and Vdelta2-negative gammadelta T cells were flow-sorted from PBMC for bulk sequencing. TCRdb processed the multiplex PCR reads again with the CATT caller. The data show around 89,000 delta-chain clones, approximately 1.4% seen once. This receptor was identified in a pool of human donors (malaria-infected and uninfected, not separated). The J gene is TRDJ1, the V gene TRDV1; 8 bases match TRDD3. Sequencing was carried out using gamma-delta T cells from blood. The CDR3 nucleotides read TGTGCTCTTGGGTTTTACTGGGGATACAGCGATAAACTCACCTTT. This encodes CALGFYWGYSDKLTF.